These 32 T cell receptor beta chains came from one sample sequenced in a study of CD8 T cells in Susac syndrome. The RNA input was about 0.5 to 1 ug, and it was reverse transcribed with random hexamers. MiXCR, applied by TCRdb to the immunoSEQ multiplex PCR reads, yields one record per CDR3 protein. This table has some 150,000 distinct CDR3 sequences, approximately 94% appearing once. The specimen was CD4+ T cells from PBMCs. Receptors were obtained from a human donor in good health.

The chain links TRBV9 to TRBJ2-1; D perhaps matches TRBD2 (7 bases). V was cut by 0 bases and J by 10 bases, with 17 bases left in between. Germline-derived CDR1 and CDR2 are SGDLS and YYNGEE. This CDR3 spans 15 amino acids. The CDR3 region is CASSVGGGALGEQFF. The DNA for the CDR3 is TGTGCCAGCAGCGTAGGAGGGGGGGCCCTAGGGGAGCAGTTCTTC.

J is TRBJ2-5 and V is TRBV28, with TRBD1 as a possible D gene (6 bases). Trimming removed 5 bases from V and 5 bases from J, with 12 bases in between. In germline, CDR1 is MDHEN, CDR2 SYDVKM. The CDR3 has 13 amino acids. The DNA for the CDR3 is TGTGCCAGCAGTGAGGGGGTGGAGGAGACCCAGTACTTC. Translating it yields CASSEGVEETQYF.

This rearrangement joins TRBV27 to TRBJ2-7, with 8 bases lining up with TRBD1. CDR3 size: 15 residues. The trim removed 2 bases at V and 1 base at J, leaving 4 bases unmatched. Per germline, CDR1 MNHEY and CDR2 SMNVEV (reference sequence). The CDR3 sequence: CASSLIGTGSYEQYF. In DNA form, the CDR3 reads TGTGCCAGCAGTTTAATCGGGACAGGTTCCTACGAGCAGTACTTC.

This sequence joins TRBV19 and TRBJ2-5; D is unclear. Germline V gives CDR1 LNHDA, CDR2 SQIVND (reference sequence). CDR3 size: 15 residues. The V gene lost 5 bases and the J gene lost 5 bases, with 18 bases spanning the gap. The CDR3 region is CASSSGITPRETQYF. Written as DNA, the CDR3 is TGTGCCAGTAGTTCAGGTATTACACCGAGGGAGACCCAGTACTTC.

This clonotype has more than one count but fewer than ten. The J gene is TRBJ2-4, the V gene TRBV7-2, with D possibly TRBD2 on 5 matching bases. The CDR3 length is 14 residues. Trimming pared 0 bases from V and 8 bases from J, leaving 11 bases between. Looked up from germline, CDR1 is SGHTA and CDR2 is FQGNSA. Here the CDR3 reads CASSLAGVEDIQYF. As DNA, the CDR3 is TGTGCCAGCAGCTTAGCGGGAGTCGAGGACATTCAGTACTTC. The variable domain in full, with the rest retrieved from reference TRBV7-2 and TRBJ2-4, is GAGVSQSPSNKVTEKGKDVELRCDPISGHTALYWYRQSLGQGLEFLIYFQGNSAPDKSGLPSDRFSAERTGGSVSTLTIQRTQQEDSAVYLCASSLAGVEDIQYFGAGTRLSVL.

The V call is TRBV5-6, the J call TRBJ1-2, with TRBD1 matching 8 bases. Germline values: CDR1 SGHDT, CDR2 YYEEEE. This CDR3 is 14 amino acids long. J gave up 7 bases and V 2 bases, and 7 bases lay outside the gene matches. This chain's CDR3 is CASSLNPGQGGYTF. The CDR3 bases are TGTGCCAGCAGCTTAAACCCAGGACAGGGTGGCTACACCTTC.

The rearrangement uses TRBV5-4 and TRBJ2-7, with 7 nucleotides matching TRBD1. Per the germline V gene, CDR1 is SGHNT and CDR2 is YYREEE (reference sequence). The CDR3 is 14 residues long. J was trimmed by 2 bases and V by 0 bases; bases with no gene match: 2. In nucleotides, the CDR3 is TGTGCCAGCAGCTTGGCAAGGGGGCCCTACGAGCAGTACTTC. Translation: CASSLARGPYEQYF.

The rearrangement links TRBV20-1 to TRBJ2-7; 7 bases line up with TRBD1. Unmatched junction bases numbered 12, after V lost 1 base and J lost 3 bases. The CDR3 runs to 16 residues. Germline V gene lookup returns CDR1 DFQATT and CDR2 SNEGSKA (reference sequence). In DNA, the CDR3 is TGCAGTGCTAGAGGGACAGGACACCTTATCTTCTACGAGCAGTACTTC. Its protein product is CSARGTGHLIFYEQYF.

This CDR3 reads CASSQDGQGEAFF. CDR3 coding DNA: TGTGCCAGCAGCCAAGACGGACAAGGTGAAGCTTTCTTT. The chain has TRBV3-1 and TRBJ1-1, with D possibly being TRBD1 (5 bases). V gave up 0 bases and J gave up 7 bases, with 9 bases separating them. Germline assignment: CDR1 LGHDT and CDR2 YNNKEL (reference sequence). The CDR3 has 13 residues.

The chain employs TRBV3-1 and TRBJ1-1; perhaps TRBD1 as D (6 bases). Germline V lookup: CDR1 LGHDT, CDR2 YNNKEL (reference sequence). The CDR3 covers 15 residues. Trimming shortened V by 4 bases and J by 6 bases, and 18 bases separated the two germline ends. CDR3 loop: CASSPDGGRIPEAFF. The CDR3 DNA is TGTGCCAGCAGCCCAGATGGGGGGCGCATACCTGAAGCTTTCTTT.

The V and J genes are TRBV7-2 and TRBJ1-1, with 8 bases aligning to TRBD1. The CDR3 has 15 residues. V dropped 5 bases and J dropped 2; count of bases not matched to a gene: 7. Germline V CDR1 and CDR2: SGHTA, FQGNSA. CDR3: CASSLIQGVNTEAFF. The CDR3 region has the DNA TGTGCCAGCAGCCTAATACAGGGGGTTAACACTGAAGCTTTCTTT. The full variable domain, with the rest looked up from reference TRBV7-2 and TRBJ1-1, is GAGVSQSPSNKVTEKGKDVELRCDPISGHTALYWYRQSLGQGLEFLIYFQGNSAPDKSGLPSDRFSAERTGGSVSTLTIQRTQQEDSAVYLCASSLIQGVNTEAFFGQGTRLTVV.

The chain couples TRBV20-1 to TRBJ1-4; D possibly corresponds to TRBD1 (5 bases). Germline V gene lookup returns CDR1 DFQATT and CDR2 SNEGSKA (reference sequence). There are 14 residues in the CDR3. Trimming shortened V by 5 bases and J by 7 bases, and 17 bases separated the two germline ends. The CDR3 loop is CSASQQGGSEKLFF. The CDR3 region has the DNA TGCAGTGCTTCTCAGCAGGGTGGAAGTGAAAAACTGTTTTTT.

The chain links TRBV15 to TRBJ2-1; D perhaps matches TRBD2 (5 bases). V was cut by 5 bases and J by 6 bases, with 17 bases left in between. The CDR3 totals 15 residues. Germline CDR1 and CDR2: LNHNV and YYDKDF (reference sequence). The CDR3 DNA sequence: TGTGCCACCAGCCGGGGATTTTCGTCTTTCAATGAGCAGTTCTTC. It codes for CATSRGFSSFNEQFF.

The chain recombines TRBV7-9 with TRBJ1-2; D is undetermined. The CDR3 runs to 13 residues. The V gene's germline CDR1 is SEHNR and CDR2 FQNEAQ (reference sequence). Trimming took 5 bases from V and 5 from J, leaving 12 bases between them. The CDR3 protein is CASSPLAGYGYTF. The CDR3 bases are TGTGCCAGCAGCCCCCTAGCCGGGTATGGCTACACCTTC.

The V call is TRBV2, the J call TRBJ2-5; 8 nucleotides align to TRBD1. Germline V gene lookup returns CDR1 SNHLY and CDR2 FYNNEI. J lost 5 bases, V lost 5 bases, and 7 bases had no gene match. There are 14 residues in the CDR3. This CDR3 reads CASSTGQGEETQYF. The CDR3 DNA reads as TGTGCCAGCAGTACTGGACAGGGTGAGGAGACCCAGTACTTC.

This chain uses TRBV20-1 with TRBJ2-1, with a tentative D call TRBD2 (6 bases). Trimming took 3 bases from V and 8 from J, leaving 11 bases between them. Looked up from germline, CDR1 is DFQATT and CDR2 is SNEGSKA (reference sequence). The CDR3 is made up of 12 amino acids. The CDR3 DNA reads as TGCAGTGCTAGGAAACTAGCCCATGAGCAGTTCTTC. Translation: CSARKLAHEQFF.

The CDR3 spells CAYKVWTNEKLFF. The CDR3 DNA is TGTGCCTACAAAGTCTGGACTAATGAAAAACTGTTTTTT. The V call is TRBV2, the J call TRBJ1-4; D ambiguous. The CDR3 has 13 amino acids. CDR1 and CDR2 from the germline V gene are SNHLY and FYNNEI. V gave up 11 bases and J gave up 2 bases, with 12 bases separating them.

The chain carries TRBV3-1 and TRBJ1-5, with TRBD1 as a possible D gene (5 bases). The germline V gene has CDR1 LGHDT and CDR2 YNNKEL (reference sequence). CDR3 length: 14 amino acids. V gave up 1 base and J gave up 7 bases, with 11 bases separating them. CDR3 in amino acids: CASSQGRGGQPQHF. As DNA, the CDR3 is TGTGCCAGCAGCCAAGGTAGGGGCGGGCAGCCCCAGCATTTT.

This chain connects TRBV5-1 to TRBJ2-2; TRBD2 might be the D (5 bases). Germline values: CDR1 SGHRS, CDR2 YFSETQ. V dropped 0 bases and J dropped 5 bases, with 8 bases sitting between them. The CDR3 totals 14 residues. The DNA of the CDR3 is TGCGCCAGCAGCTTGGGGACTCGTACCGGGGAGCTGTTTTTT. This encodes CASSLGTRTGELFF.

As DNA, the CDR3 is TGCAGCGTTCGTCTCAGCTCCTACGAGCAGTACTTC. Protein sequence: CSVRLSSYEQYF. The rearrangement links TRBV29-1 to TRBJ2-7; D is uncertain. The germline CDR1 and CDR2 sequences are SQVTM and ANQGSEA. The V and J ends lost 5 bases and 0 bases respectively, with 8 bases between them. This CDR3 spans 12 amino acids.

The chain couples TRBV18 to TRBJ2-3, with unresolved D. Germline loops: CDR1 KGHSH, CDR2 LQKENI. The ends were cut back, 3 bases at V and 0 bases at J, with 13 bases in the middle. This CDR3 comprises 16 residues. The CDR3 DNA sequence: TGTGCCAGCTCACCGTACGTCGGAACCAGCACAGATACGCAGTATTTT. Translating it yields CASSPYVGTSTDTQYF. Complete variable domain (other parts from reference TRBV18 and TRBJ2-3): NAGVMQNPRHLVRRRGQEARLRCSPMKGHSHVYWYRQLPEEGLKFMVYLQKENIIDESGMPKERFSAEFPKEGPSILRIQQVVRGDSAAYFCASSPYVGTSTDTQYFGPGTRLTVL.

CDR3 bases: TGTGCCAGCAGTTTAGCCCCGTTCGAGCAGTACTTC. Protein product: CASSLAPFEQYF. The gene calls are TRBV12-3 or TRBV12-4 and TRBJ2-7; D ambiguous. The V and J ends lost 0 bases and 6 bases respectively, with 6 bases between them. The CDR3 covers 12 residues.

V is TRBV5-1 and J is TRBJ2-1; TRBD2 matches at 11 bases. In germline, CDR1 is SGHRS, CDR2 YFSETQ. Germline trimming cut 4 bases from V and 3 bases from J; bases unmatched to any gene: 3. The CDR3 is made up of 15 amino acids. This CDR3 reads CASSAGLAVYNEQFF. The DNA of the CDR3 is TGCGCCAGCAGCGCGGGACTAGCGGTCTACAATGAGCAGTTCTTC.

This clonotype was detected only once. The gene calls are TRBV29-1 and TRBJ2-5; D is possibly TRBD1 (6 bases). Looked up from germline, CDR1 is SQVTM and CDR2 is ANQGSEA. Trimming left V 4 bases short and J 1 base short, with 7 bases between. The CDR3 is 12 residues long. Here the CDR3 DNA reads TGCAGCGTTGCCAGGGGCCAAGAGACCCAGTACTTC. This encodes CSVARGQETQYF. Combining the CDR3 with reference TRBV29-1 and TRBJ2-5 gives the whole variable domain SAVISQKPSRDICQRGTSLTIQCQVDSQVTMMFWYRQQPGQSLTLIATANQGSEATYESGFVIDKFPISRPNLTFSTLTVSNMSPEDSSIYLCSVARGQETQYFGPGTRLLVL.

J is TRBJ1-1 and V is TRBV7-3; 9 bases are a match to TRBD1. The CDR3 is made up of 13 amino acids. V shed 5 bases and J 10 bases; nucleotides not matched to a gene: 8. Looked up from germline, CDR1 is SGHTA and CDR2 is FQGTGA. In DNA, the CDR3 is TGTGCCAGCAGCGGAAATCCGGGACAGGGAGCTTTCTTT. Protein: CASSGNPGQGAFF.

The gene calls are TRBV4-2 and TRBJ2-5; D may be TRBD1 (5 bases). The CDR3 is 16 residues long. The V gene's germline CDR1 is LGHNA and CDR2 YNFKEQ. With 0 bases removed from V and 4 bases from J, the gap between germline ends came to 15 bases. The CDR3 is CASSQDGAGIPETQYF. In DNA, the CDR3 is TGTGCCAGCAGCCAAGATGGGGCTGGAATCCCAGAGACCCAGTACTTC.

V and J are TRBV7-9 and TRBJ1-5; tentatively, D is TRBD1 (6 bases). Germline values: CDR1 SEHNR, CDR2 FQNEAQ (reference sequence). Trimming left V 3 bases short and J 4 bases short, with 10 bases between. This CDR3 is built from 14 residues. CDR3 bases: TGTGCCAGCAGCTTGTCAGGGGATAATCAGCCCCAGCATTTT. Protein sequence: CASSLSGDNQPQHF.

Points on this clonotype: The junction and the germline gene differ at one end; a read error may be behind it. The chain recombines TRBV4-1 with TRBJ2-5; D is perhaps TRBD2 (6 bases). The germline CDR1 and CDR2 sequences are MGHRA and YSYEKL. This CDR3 comprises 15 residues. CDR3 sequence reads: CASSQPGTGGTLSNF. The CDR3 bases are TGCGCCAGCAGCCAACCAGGGACTGGAGGGACTCTCTCAAACTTC.

This clonotype was seen a few times. This chain links TRBV27 with TRBJ1-1; 9 bases match TRBD1. This CDR3 has 15 residues. Germline CDR1 MNHEY, CDR2 SMNVEV (reference sequence). V was clipped by 2 bases and J by 0 bases; unmatched bases: 1. DNA of the CDR3: TGTGCCAGCAGTTTAGGGGACAGGGTGAACACTGAAGCTTTCTTT. Protein sequence: CASSLGDRVNTEAFF.

This rearrangement joins TRBV29-1 to TRBJ1-4; a possible D gene is TRBD1 (5 bases). The CDR3 length is 12 residues. Trimming cost V 7 bases and J 8 bases, with 14 bases left between them. Per the germline V gene, CDR1 is SQVTM and CDR2 is ANQGSEA. CDR3: CSARQGGEKLFF. The CDR3, as DNA: TGCAGCGCCCGCCAGGGAGGAGAAAAACTGTTTTTT.

The chain recombines TRBV10-2 with TRBJ2-7, with 9 positions matching TRBD2. The CDR3 totals 13 residues. Losses at the gene ends were 10 bases for V and 4 bases for J; bases not matched to a gene: 8. Germline V gene sequence: CDR1 WSHSY, CDR2 SAAADI. The CDR3 DNA is TGCGCCACTGAGACTAGCGGATCATACGAGCAGTACTTC. It specifies CATETSGSYEQYF.

The chain employs TRBV27 and TRBJ2-7, with TRBD1 as a possible D gene (5 bases). CDR1 is MNHEY and CDR2 is SMNVEV in the germline V gene (reference sequence). V shed 6 bases and J shed 0 bases, with 12 bases lying between them. CDR3 length equals 14 residues. The CDR3 here is CASRTAPDSYEQYF. As DNA, the CDR3 is TGTGCCAGCAGGACAGCCCCCGACTCCTACGAGCAGTACTTC.